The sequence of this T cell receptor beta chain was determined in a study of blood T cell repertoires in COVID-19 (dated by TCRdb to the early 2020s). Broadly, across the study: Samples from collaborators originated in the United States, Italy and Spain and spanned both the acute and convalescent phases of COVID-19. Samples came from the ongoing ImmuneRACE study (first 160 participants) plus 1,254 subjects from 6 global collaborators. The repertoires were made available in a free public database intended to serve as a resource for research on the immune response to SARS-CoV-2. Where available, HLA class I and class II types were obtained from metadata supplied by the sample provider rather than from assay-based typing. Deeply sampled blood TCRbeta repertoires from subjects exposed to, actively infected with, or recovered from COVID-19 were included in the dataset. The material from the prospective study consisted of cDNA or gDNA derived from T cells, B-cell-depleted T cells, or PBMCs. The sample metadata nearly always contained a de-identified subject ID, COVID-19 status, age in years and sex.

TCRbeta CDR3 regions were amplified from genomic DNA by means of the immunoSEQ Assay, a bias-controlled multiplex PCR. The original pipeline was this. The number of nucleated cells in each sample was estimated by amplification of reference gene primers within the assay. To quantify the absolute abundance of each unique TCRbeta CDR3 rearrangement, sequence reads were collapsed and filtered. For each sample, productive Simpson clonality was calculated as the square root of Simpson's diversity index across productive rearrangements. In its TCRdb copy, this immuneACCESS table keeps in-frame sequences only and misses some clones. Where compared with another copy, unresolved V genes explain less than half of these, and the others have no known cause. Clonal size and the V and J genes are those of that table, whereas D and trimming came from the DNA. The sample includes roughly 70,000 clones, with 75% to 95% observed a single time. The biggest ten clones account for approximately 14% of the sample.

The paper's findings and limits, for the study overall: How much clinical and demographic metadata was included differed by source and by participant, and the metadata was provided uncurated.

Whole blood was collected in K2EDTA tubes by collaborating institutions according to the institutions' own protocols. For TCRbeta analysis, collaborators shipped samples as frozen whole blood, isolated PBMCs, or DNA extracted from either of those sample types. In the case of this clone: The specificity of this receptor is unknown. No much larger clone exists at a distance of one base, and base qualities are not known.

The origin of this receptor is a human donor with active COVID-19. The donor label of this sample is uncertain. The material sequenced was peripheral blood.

CDR3 sequence: CASSAGQAGETQYF. At the DNA level, the sequence is TGCGCCAGCAGTGCTGGACAGGCCGGGGAGACCCAGTACTTC. This sequence uses TRBV10-1 and TRBJ2-5; TRBD1 matches 7 bases in the middle. Compared with germline, V lacks 4 bases and J lacks 5 bases; bases without a gene match: 7. The CDR3, from cysteine to phenylalanine, totals 14 residues. The entry retains the CDR3 DNA only, 42 bases that are in frame from base 1. The germline V gene encodes CDR1 WNHNN and CDR2 SYGVQD (reference sequence).